The present TCR beta chain was sequenced within a study of blood T cell repertoires in COVID-19. Study in general: T cells, B-cell-depleted T cells, or PBMCs supplied cDNA or gDNA.

Authors' data handling: The assay estimated nucleated cells by amplifying reference gene primers. Sequencing was performed with immunoSEQ multiplex PCR; in TCRdb, only in-frame clones are kept and a portion is missing. The V and J calls and clone size come from that table; D and trimming were worked out from the DNA. The table records 25,000 to 35,000 clones, under 90% of them present only once. Trimming pared 0 bases from V and 9 bases from J, leaving 12 bases between. The CDR3 has 15 residues. Germline values: CDR1 LGHDT, CDR2 YNNKEL (reference sequence). The TCR sequence derives from a woman older than 75 with acute or convalescent COVID-19. The sample taken for sequencing was peripheral blood. The chain joins TRBV3-1 (or the pseudogene TRBV3-2) to TRBJ1-6; D might be TRBD1 (5 bases). CDR3 protein: CASSQEGRVGSPLHF. Written as DNA, the CDR3 is TGTGCCAGCAGCCAAGAAGGCAGGGTTGGTTCACCCCTCCACTTT.